This entry describes one T cell receptor beta chain. Its antigen remains unknown. This CDR3 spans 15 amino acids. Losses at the gene ends were 1 base for V and 7 bases for J; bases not matched to a gene: 5. Germline CDR1 SGHTA, CDR2 FQGNSA. Clones were read by immunoSEQ multiplex PCR, and TCRdb kept only the in-frame ones, dropping some. Here the sample spans about 130,000 clones, approximately 88% being singletons. It was the approximately 130-subject validation cohort, separate from the roughly 700-subject first cohort, to which the donors belonged. The data derive from a study of cytomegalovirus exposure and HLA in healthy donors. General study results and limits: The study found most TCR sequences rare, yet found some public TCRs in many donors. Cytomegalovirus association was listed for approximately 150 TCR beta chains.

Sample: PBMCs. This chain links TRBV7-2 with TRBJ2-1; TRBD2 matches at 9 bases. The sequence came from a woman younger than 35 in good health and CMV-seronegative. This CDR3 is CASSLEAGGGNEQFF. In DNA form, the CDR3 reads TGTGCCAGCAGCTTAGAAGCGGGAGGTGGTAATGAGCAGTTCTTC.